In this sample, the clone carrying this TCR beta chain turned up a few times. The CDR3 contains 13 residues. The V end was cut by 9 bases, the J end by 2 bases, with 12 bases between. CDR1 LGHNT and CDR2 FRNRAP come from the germline V gene. The sample belongs to a study of control samples from healthy donors and cancer patients. The protocol was immunoSEQ multiplex PCR, while the TCRdb copy is restricted to in-frame clones and leaves out a portion. In the table there are roughly 88,000 clones, approximately 90% of which are singletons. V usage is TRBV12-5 and J usage is TRBJ2-3, with D tentatively TRBD2 (6 bases). The sequence came from a woman in her 30s in good health. Sample: blood. Here the CDR3 reads CASQGLSTDTQYF. The DNA for the CDR3 is TGTGCTAGCCAGGGACTGTCCACAGATACGCAGTATTTT.